This T cell receptor beta chain emerged from a study of monozygotic twins with inflammatory bowel disease. The input for each TCR library was roughly 3,600 ng of total RNA. TCRdb reprocessed the 5' RACE reads, keeping one entry per CDR3 protein, no DNA. In total, the table holds fewer than 550,000 distinct CDR3 sequences. The blood volume drawn from each donor was around 2.5 ml. The CDR3 has 13 amino acids. Specimen: blood. The clonotype comes from a human donor with ulcerative colitis or Crohn's disease, or a healthy co-twin of an affected twin (not recorded which). V is TRBV12-3 or TRBV12-4 and J is TRBJ1-1. CDR3 in amino acids: CASIWAGNTEAFF.